Listed here are 26 T cell receptor beta chains from one sample, sequenced in a study of T cell responses to AZD1222 COVID-19 vaccine. Sequencing used immunoSEQ multiplex PCR; TCRdb keeps in-frame clones, though not all of them. This sample yields about 190,000 clones, of which roughly 90% are seen a single time; more than 0.75% belongs to the top ten. The source material was peripheral blood, sampled on day 0 of AZD1222 vaccination. These receptor sequences come from an adult in good health.

This sequence joins TRBV5-1 and TRBJ2-5; D is uncertain. Trimming removed 4 bases from V and 2 bases from J, with 15 bases in between. CDR3 length: 15 amino acids. Germline CDR1 is SGHRS and CDR2 is YFSETQ. The CDR3 here is CASSATGFRQETQYF. In DNA, the CDR3 is TGCGCCAGCAGCGCGACGGGTTTTAGGCAAGAGACCCAGTACTTC.

The chain combines TRBV10-1 with TRBJ1-4; no definite D call. There are 16 residues in the CDR3. V lost 8 bases to trimming and J lost 0 bases, with 16 bases between them. The germline gives CDR1 WNHNN, CDR2 SYGVQD (reference sequence). CDR3 nucleotide sequence: TGCGCCAGCCCTCAAACCGCGGTTACAACTAATGAAAAACTGTTTTTT. Amino acids: CASPQTAVTTNEKLFF.

The chain has TRBV19 and TRBJ2-6; D is unresolved. Germline-derived CDR1 and CDR2 are LNHDA and SQIVND (reference sequence). The CDR3 runs to 16 residues. Deletions cut 3 bases from V and 1 base from J, with 10 bases between. CDR3 sequence (DNA): TGTGCCAGTAGTATTCAGGCTGGGTCTGGGGCCAACGTCCTGACTTTC. Translated, it gives CASSIQAGSGANVLTF.

This chain uses TRBV7-2 with TRBJ1-1, with D tentatively TRBD1 (6 bases). This CDR3 spans 14 amino acids. V lost 5 bases and J lost 4, with 14 bases in between. CDR1 and CDR2 (germline): SGHTA, FQGNSA. CDR3 amino acids: CASSLTTGSTEAFF. DNA for the CDR3: TGTGCCAGCAGCCTCACAACAGGGAGCACTGAAGCTTTCTTT.

The chain links TRBV13 to TRBJ1-4; a possible D gene is TRBD1 (5 bases). The CDR3 has 15 residues. The V gene lost 7 bases and the J gene lost 7 bases, with 19 bases spanning the gap. Germline CDR1 is PRHDT and CDR2 is FYEKMQ (reference sequence). Here the CDR3 DNA reads TGTGCCAGCAACATGGGGGGGAGTGGAGGTGAAAAACTGTTTTTT. Amino acids: CASNMGGSGGEKLFF. Together with reference TRBV13 and TRBJ1-4, the CDR3 gives the full variable domain: AAGVIQSPRHLIKEKRETATLKCYPIPRHDTVYWYQQGPGQDPQFLISFYEKMQSDKGSIPDRFSAQQFSDYHSELNMSSLELGDSALYFCASNMGGSGGEKLFFGSGTQLSVL.

The V and J genes are TRBV27 and TRBJ1-4; 10 positions match TRBD1. Germline loops: CDR1 MNHEY, CDR2 SMNVEV (reference sequence). There are 14 residues in the CDR3. Germline trimming cut 5 bases from V and 10 bases from J; bases unmatched to any gene: 7. CDR3 protein: CASSLRQGAGKLFF. The CDR3 DNA reads TGTGCCAGCAGTCTCCGACAGGGGGCCGGAAAACTGTTTTTT.

The chain joins TRBV9 to TRBJ1-6; D not certain. V was cut by 3 bases and J by 8 bases, with 12 bases left in between. This CDR3 is built from 14 residues. From germline, CDR1 is SGDLS and CDR2 YYNGEE. The CDR3 DNA sequence: TGTGCCAGCAGCGCCCGGATGAAGGATTCACCCCTCCACTTT. It is translated as CASSARMKDSPLHF.

The J gene is TRBJ1-1, the V gene TRBV28; no clear D. The CDR3 spans 13 residues. The germline V gene encodes CDR1 MDHEN and CDR2 SYDVKM. Between the trimmed V and J ends, which lost 1 base and 0 bases, there was a span of 3 bases. CDR3: CASSLYLNTEAFF. Written as DNA, the CDR3 is TGTGCCAGCAGTTTATATCTGAACACTGAAGCTTTCTTT.

The V call is TRBV10-3, the J call TRBJ2-2, with D tentatively TRBD2 (6 bases). The germline gives CDR1 ENHRY, CDR2 SYGVKD. V was pared by 3 bases and J by 7 bases, with 15 bases between. The CDR3 covers 15 residues. The CDR3: CAISERESDVGELFF. The CDR3 region has the DNA TGTGCCATCAGTGAACGGGAGTCTGATGTCGGGGAGCTGTTTTTT.

The chain recombines TRBV24-1 with TRBJ2-3, with 7 bases aligning to TRBD1. Per germline, CDR1 KGHDR and CDR2 SFDVKD. The CDR3 spans 16 residues. J lost 2 bases, V lost 3 bases, and 7 bases had no gene match. The CDR3 coding sequence is TGTGCCACCAGTGATCCTCCGGGACAGAACACAGATACGCAGTATTTT. Its protein product is CATSDPPGQNTDTQYF.

In nucleotides, the CDR3 is TGTGCCATCAGTGAGTCAGGTATAGGGTCCTCTGGAAACACCATATATTTT. Its translation is CAISESGIGSSGNTIYF. The chain employs TRBV10-3 and TRBJ1-3; D unclear. This CDR3 contains 17 residues. The V gene lost 0 bases and the J gene lost 0 bases, with 12 bases spanning the gap. The V gene's germline CDR1 is ENHRY and CDR2 SYGVKD.

The CDR3 region is CASSSRSGTIHEQYF. The CDR3 DNA follows: TGTGCCAGCAGCTCCCGGAGCGGTACTATCCACGAGCAGTACTTC. The V and J genes are TRBV6-5 and TRBJ2-7, with a weak D call TRBD2 (5 bases). The CDR3 is made up of 15 amino acids. V was clipped by 6 bases and J by 5 bases, with 20 bases between them. CDR1 MNHEY and CDR2 SVGAGI come from the germline V gene.

This chain uses TRBV7-3 with TRBJ2-1; 7 nucleotides align to TRBD2. The V and J ends lost 2 bases and 9 bases, in that order; junction bases with no gene match: 13. This CDR3 has 16 amino acids. Germline V lookup: CDR1 SGHTA, CDR2 FQGTGA. The CDR3 is CASSLGASGIGTEQFF. The CDR3 coding sequence is TGTGCCAGCAGCTTAGGGGCTAGCGGAATAGGGACTGAGCAGTTCTTC.

The CDR3 loop reads CASSGTAAGEKLFF. CDR3 nucleotides: TGTGCCAGCAGCGGAACTGCGGCGGGTGAAAAACTGTTTTTT. The chain links TRBV5-4 to TRBJ1-4; the D is unclear. The CDR3 has 14 residues. Germline V lookup: CDR1 SGHNT, CDR2 YYREEE (reference sequence). Trimming shortened V by 4 bases and J by 7 bases, and 14 bases separated the two germline ends.

This chain joins TRBV21-1 and TRBJ1-3; TRBD1, the table's D call, was not compared with the DNA. TRBV21-1 constitutes a pseudogene. This CDR3 is 15 amino acids long. The CDR3 region is CASSLRTGSGNTIYF. The CDR3 region has the DNA TGTGCCAGCAGCCTCCGGACAGGGAGCGGAAACACCATATATTTT.

Written as DNA, the CDR3 is TGTGCTAGTGGTGATGACAGGGGTTTGGAAAACATTCAGTACTTC. Its protein is CASGDDRGLENIQYF. The chain employs TRBV12-5 and TRBJ2-4, with 8 bases identical to TRBD1. Germline assignment: CDR1 LGHNT and CDR2 FRNRAP. Trimming cost V 5 bases and J 5 bases; bases outside gene matches: 8. This CDR3 spans 15 amino acids.

The chain joins TRBV28 to TRBJ1-2, with 9 positions matching TRBD1. V lost 5 bases and J lost 2; bases outside the gene matches: 6. The CDR3 sequence is 15 residues long. Germline assignment: CDR1 MDHEN and CDR2 SYDVKM. The CDR3 reads CASSPLGQGNYGYTF. Here the CDR3 DNA reads TGTGCCAGCAGTCCACTAGGACAGGGGAACTATGGCTACACCTTC.

V and J are TRBV10-3 and TRBJ2-7, with D possibly matching TRBD1 (6 bases). The CDR3 runs 14 residues. Germline assignment: CDR1 ENHRY and CDR2 SYGVKD. The V gene lost 3 bases and the J gene lost 2 bases, with 11 bases spanning the gap. Here the CDR3 reads CAISEDRRPYEQYF. The DNA of the CDR3 is TGTGCCATCAGTGAAGACAGGCGACCCTACGAGCAGTACTTC.

The gene calls are TRBV29-1 and TRBJ1-1; perhaps TRBD1 as D (5 bases). In germline, CDR1 is SQVTM, CDR2 ANQGSEA. This CDR3 has 15 amino acids. Trimming removed 6 bases from V and 6 bases from J, with 23 bases in between. This CDR3 reads CSVFPWTPRQSEAFF. The DNA of the CDR3 is TGCAGCGTCTTCCCCTGGACTCCCAGACAGTCTGAAGCTTTCTTT.

J is TRBJ2-7 and V is TRBV7-9, with 8 bases that match TRBD1. Germline values: CDR1 SEHNR, CDR2 FQNEAQ (reference sequence). The CDR3 loop spans 15 amino acids. Trimming removed 1 base from V and 2 bases from J; junction bases left unmatched: 4. This CDR3 reads CASSLGQGTTYEQYF. The CDR3 DNA sequence: TGTGCCAGCAGCTTAGGACAGGGGACGACCTACGAGCAGTACTTC.

CDR3 in DNA: TGTGCCAGCAGCTCCGGACTAGCGGTAGGCAATGAGCAGTTCTTC. Translating it yields CASSSGLAVGNEQFF. V is TRBV5-8 and J is TRBJ2-1; 10 bases agree with TRBD2. This CDR3 comprises 15 residues. Per germline, CDR1 SGHTS and CDR2 YDEGEE. Trimming at V came to 3 bases and at J to 6 bases, leaving 6 bases not matched to a gene.

The chain couples TRBV29-1 to TRBJ1-4, with 7 bases matching TRBD1. Looked up from germline, CDR1 is SQVTM and CDR2 is ANQGSEA. V was clipped by 4 bases and J by 0 bases; unmatched bases: 5. The CDR3 spans 15 residues. CDR3 protein: CSVGGQSATNEKLFF. Here the CDR3 DNA reads TGCAGCGTTGGGGGACAGTCGGCAACTAATGAAAAACTGTTTTTT. Full variable domain (outside the CDR3, taken from reference TRBV29-1 and TRBJ1-4): SAVISQKPSRDICQRGTSLTIQCQVDSQVTMMFWYRQQPGQSLTLIATANQGSEATYESGFVIDKFPISRPNLTFSTLTVSNMSPEDSSIYLCSVGGQSATNEKLFFGSGTQLSVL.

The chain uses TRBV7-2 and TRBJ2-5, with no clear D. Germline-derived CDR1 and CDR2 are SGHTA and FQGNSA. The CDR3 runs to 12 residues. V was pared by 5 bases and J by 10 bases, with 14 bases between. As DNA, the CDR3 is TGTGCCAGCAGCCAAGGGAACCCACACCAGTACTTC. It encodes CASSQGNPHQYF. The full variable domain, completed using reference TRBV7-2 and TRBJ2-5, is GAGVSQSPSNKVTEKGKDVELRCDPISGHTALYWYRQSLGQGLEFLIYFQGNSAPDKSGLPSDRFSAERTGGSVSTLTIQRTQQEDSAVYLCASSQGNPHQYFGPGTRLLVL.

The chain recombines TRBV10-2 with TRBJ2-7, with 10 bases identical to TRBD2. J was trimmed by 6 bases and V by 3 bases; bases with no gene match: 5. Germline V gene data show CDR1 as WSHSY and CDR2 as SAAADI. The CDR3 length is 14 residues. Here the CDR3 DNA reads TGCGCCAGCAGTGACACGCTAGCGGGAGTCGAGCAGTACTTC. Protein: CASSDTLAGVEQYF.

This rearrangement joins TRBV9 to TRBJ1-1; TRBD1 is a possible D gene (6 bases). The CDR3 runs to 16 residues. Germline-derived CDR1 and CDR2 are SGDLS and YYNGEE. Trimming shortened V by 3 bases and J by 4 bases, and 19 bases separated the two germline ends. CDR3 sequence (DNA): TGTGCCAGCAGCGCGAGCCCCGCAGGGGACGGCACTGAAGCTTTCTTT. Its translation is CASSASPAGDGTEAFF.

The chain recombines TRBV11-2 with TRBJ2-5, with 10 nucleotides matching TRBD1. This CDR3 region has 18 residues. Germline V lookup: CDR1 SGHAT, CDR2 FQNNGV. Germline trimming cut 1 base from V and 0 bases from J; bases unmatched to any gene: 8. CDR3 residues: CASSLGVLGQGYQETQYF. The CDR3 bases are TGTGCCAGCAGCTTAGGAGTATTGGGACAGGGGTACCAAGAGACCCAGTACTTC. The whole variable domain, remainder taken from reference TRBV11-2 and TRBJ2-5, is EAGVAQSPRYKIIEKRQSVAFWCNPISGHATLYWYQQILGQGPKLLIQFQNNGVVDDSQLPKDRFSAERLKGVDSTLKIQPAKLEDSAVYLCASSLGVLGQGYQETQYFGPGTRLLVL.